This record concerns one T cell receptor (beta chain) sequence. As yet, its antigen is unknown. Trimming removed 6 bases at V and 2 bases at J, with 15 bases between. Germline values: CDR1 DFQATT, CDR2 SNEGSKA (reference sequence). CDR3 length: 14 amino acids. In TCRdb, the RT-PCR reads were re-called with MiXCR into one record per CDR3 protein. The table lists under 850,000 distinct CDR3 sequences, about 18% of them singletons. This specimen belongs to a study of response to subunit inactivated influenza vaccine. Study-level findings and limits: Few additional T cells are recruited per seasonal influenza vaccination, authors suggested.

The sequencing here drew on PBMCs from blood, taken less than 6 days after vaccination. This TCR derives from a man aged 45-60 years who received an inactivated influenza vaccine. The J gene is TRBJ2-3, the V gene TRBV20-1, with D perhaps matching TRBD1 (5 bases). CDR3 region: CSAQDRKLTDTQYF. The CDR3 DNA is TGCAGTGCACAAGACAGAAAGCTCACAGATACGCAGTATTTT.